Listed here is a single T cell receptor (beta chain). No antigen is known for it. Extracted from the samples, RNA was reverse transcribed into cDNA to serve as the sequencing template. Repertoires were generated with immunoSEQ multiplex PCR, while TCRdb's copy carries only in-frame clones and drops some. Of a few hundred thousand clones in the sample, under 75% were seen once. This CDR3 region has 12 residues. Germline loops: CDR1 GTSNPN, CDR2 SVGIG (reference sequence). Deletions cut 0 bases from V and 4 bases from J, with 7 bases between. The data were obtained in a study of CD8+ T cells in alopecia areata. The study's findings and limits: Clonality was higher in lesional than normal scalp, especially in alopecia totalis/universalis.

Noted treatment: oral pan-JAK inhibitor, 5-10 mg twice daily. Sequenced material: CD4+ T cells sorted from blood, taken at week 4, from a patient treated with tofacitinib. V is TRBV30 and J is TRBJ2-7, with D hard to call. This receptor was obtained from a human donor with alopecia areata. CDR3 region: CAWSVLPYEQYF. For the CDR3, the DNA is TGTGCCTGGAGTGTACTACCATACGAGCAGTACTTC.